This TCR beta chain was obtained from a study of T cell responses to AZD1222 COVID-19 vaccine. The CDR3 is 14 amino acids. CDR1 SGHTA and CDR2 FQGNSA come from the germline V gene. V was cut by 5 bases and J by 3 bases, with 14 bases left in between. Assay: immunoSEQ multiplex PCR; the TCRdb copy retains only in-frame clones and omits some. The sample lists 90,000 to 150,000 clones; roughly 88% were seen once. The material was peripheral blood, obtained on day 0 of AZD1222 vaccination. V gene TRBV7-2 combines with J gene TRBJ2-7; perhaps D is TRBD1 or TRBD2 (5 bases each). This TCR derives from an adult in good health. The CDR3: CASSMSGQVYEQYF. CDR3 nucleotides: TGTGCCAGCAGCATGTCGGGGCAAGTCTACGAGCAGTACTTC.